The rows below give T cell receptor beta chains drawn from one sample of a study of shared clonotypes between healthy human individuals. Assay used: immunoSEQ multiplex PCR; TCRdb lists only in-frame clones, some missing. The sample holds around 1.9 million clones, under 95% seen once. Sequencing was carried out using naive CD8+ T cells from PBMCs. The source is a man aged 18 to 35 in good health. Some clones in this sample may be carry-over from other donors' samples. The CDR3 runs from the conserved cysteine through the conserved F or W. The D gene is left open where the match is weak. Size tells how often a clone was seen (once, few, many) or the class of an expanded clone, and some rows leave it out.

J gene | D gene | clone size | V gene | CDR3 DNA | CDR3 protein
TRBJ2-1 | TRBD2 | once | TRBV7-9 | TGTGCCAGCAGCCCTCCTTGGACTAGCGGACACAATGAGCAGTTCTTC | CASSPPWTSGHNEQFF
TRBJ2-1 | - | - | TRBV28 | TGTGCCAGCAGTTTAGGAGAATACCACAATGAGCAGTTCTTC | CASSLGEYHNEQFF
TRBJ2-7 | - | - | TRBV28 | TGTGCCAGCAGCCCTACAGTGCGCCGGCGGATTGGGGGGTACGAGCAGTACTTC | CASSPTVRRRIGGYEQYF
TRBJ2-3 | - | - | TRBV7-9 | TGTGCCAGCCTAGAGTCAGCGGCTAGCACAGATACGCAGTATTTT | CASLESAASTDTQYF
TRBJ2-7 | TRBD2 | - | TRBV5-4 | TGTGCCAGCAGCTTGGTAGCGGGAGGGCCGGGGGAGCAGTACTTC | CASSLVAGGPGEQYF
TRBJ2-1 | - | - | TRBV6-6 | TGTGCCAGCAGTTACCCGATTGAGGGACCATACAATGAGCAGTTCTTC | CASSYPIEGPYNEQFF
TRBJ1-1 | TRBD1 | - | TRBV28 | TGTGCCAGCAGCGCCACTGAGGGGGCCCTGAACACTGAAGCTTTCTTT | CASSATEGALNTEAFF
TRBJ2-1 | TRBD2 | - | TRBV11-2 | TGTGCCAGCAGCTATACTAGCGATTATTACAATGAGCAGTTCTTC | CASSYTSDYYNEQFF
TRBJ2-3 | TRBD2 | - | TRBV4-3 | TGCGCCAGCAGCCAAGATACAGCGGGAGGGTTACCAGATACGCAGTATTTT | CASSQDTAGGLPDTQYF
TRBJ2-1 | TRBD1 | once | TRBV5-1 | TGCGCCAGCAGCCAACAGGGGGCGGCCTACAATGAGCAGTTCTTC | CASSQQGAAYNEQFF
TRBJ2-7 | TRBD2 | - | TRBV18 | TGTGCCAGCCGAGAGGTAGCGGGATCCCCCCTCTACGAGCAGTACTTC | CASREVAGSPLYEQYF
TRBJ2-7 | TRBD2 | - | TRBV27 | TGTGCCAGCAGTTTGGTCTTGCGGGAGTGGATCGAGCAGTACTTC | CASSLVLREWIEQYF
TRBJ2-7 | - | - | TRBV7-8 | TGTGCCAGCAGGACCTCATTAGCCGACGAGCAGTACTTC | CASRTSLADEQYF
TRBJ2-1 | TRBD2 | - | TRBV28 | TGTGCCAGCAGTCCAGTGGGAGGGAGCTCCTACAATGAGCAGTTCTTC | CASSPVGGSSYNEQFF
TRBJ2-7 | TRBD2 | - | TRBV7-2 | TGTGCCAGCAGCTTAGCCCGGGGGGGCGCCTACTACGAGCAGTACTTC | CASSLARGGAYYEQYF
TRBJ2-7 | - | - | TRBV27 | TGTGCCAGCAGTTTAATCCCCCGACTGAGACGATACGAGCAGTACTTC | CASSLIPRLRRYEQYF
TRBJ2-3 | - | - | TRBV15 | TGTGCCACCCGGGGGCTAGGGGGAGGACTAGATACGCAGTATTTT | CATRGLGGGLDTQYF
TRBJ2-7 | - | - | TRBV28 | TGTGCCAGCAGCCTCAAGGGCGCAGCCTACGAGCAGTACTTC | CASSLKGAAYEQYF
TRBJ2-7 | - | once | TRBV19 | TGTGCCAGTAGAAGAAGCCACAGTCGCTCCTACGAGCAGTACTTC | CASRRSHSRSYEQYF
TRBJ2-7 | - | - | TRBV7-6 | TGTGCCAGCAGCTTGGCGGGCGGAGTCTACGAGCAGTACTTC | CASSLAGGVYEQYF
TRBJ2-3 | - | - | TRBV6-6 | TGTGCCAGCAGTTACTCTGCGGAAGGGGTGACAGATACGCAGTATTTT | CASSYSAEGVTDTQYF
TRBJ2-1 | TRBD2 | once | TRBV5-1 | TGCGCCAGCAGCCAACTAGCGGGAGTGGTTTATGAGCAGTTCTTC | CASSQLAGVVYEQFF
TRBJ2-3 | TRBD2 | - | TRBV5-1 | TGCGCCAGCAGCCCAGAAATAGCGGGAGGGTTGGATACGCAGTATTTT | CASSPEIAGGLDTQYF
TRBJ1-1 | TRBD1 | - | TRBV5-6 | TGTGCCAGCAGTGCGACAGGGGGCACTGAAGCTTTCTTT | CASSATGGTEAFF
TRBJ1-5 | - | - | TRBV19 | TGTGCCAGTAGCGCCGGGGGGGGTAGCAATCAGCCCCAGCATTTT | CASSAGGGSNQPQHF
TRBJ1-1 | - | - | TRBV9 | TGTGCCAGCAGCTTTCGAGTGGTAGTTGGCACTGAAGCTTTCTTT | CASSFRVVVGTEAFF
TRBJ2-1 | TRBD2 | - | TRBV5-1 | TGCGCCAGCAGCCGGGTATGGCGGGAGAACTCCTACAATGAGCAGTTCTTC | CASSRVWRENSYNEQFF
TRBJ1-1 | - | once | TRBV4-2 | TGTGCCAGCAGCCCTGCAGGGGTTACTGAAGCTTTCTTT | CASSPAGVTEAFF
TRBJ2-3 | - | - | TRBV7-2 | TGTGCCAGCAGCCCGCGGTCCGATACGCAGTATTTT | CASSPRSDTQYF
TRBJ2-7 | TRBD1 | - | TRBV27 | TGTGCCAGCAGTCCATCGACAGGGCGGCATTACGAGCAGTACTTC | CASSPSTGRHYEQYF
TRBJ2-7 | TRBD1 | once | TRBV27 | TGTGCCAGCAGTGTCAACAGGGGCCCCTACGAGCAGTACTTC | CASSVNRGPYEQYF
TRBJ2-7 | - | once | TRBV5-1 | TGCGCCAGCAGCTTTCGAAGGAACTCGTACGAGCAGTACTTC | CASSFRRNSYEQYF
TRBJ2-5 | TRBD1 | - | TRBV27 | TGTGCCAGCAGCCCTGAACAGGGGGTTCTAGGGACCCAGTACTTC | CASSPEQGVLGTQYF
TRBJ2-7 | - | - | TRBV9 | TGTGCCAGCAGCGTGGCTAGCGAGACCTACGAGCAGTACTTC | CASSVASETYEQYF
TRBJ1-5 | TRBD1 | - | TRBV19 | TGTGCCAGTAGTGACTGGGCGACAGGGGATCCTTCTAATCAGCCCCAGCATTTT | CASSDWATGDPSNQPQHF
TRBJ2-2 | TRBD2 | - | TRBV28 | TGTGCCAGCAGTTTAGGGGGACTAGCGGGAGACACCGGGGAGCTGTTTTTT | CASSLGGLAGDTGELFF
TRBJ1-1 | - | - | TRBV7-8 | TGTGCCAGCAGCTTGTCGTCGGGCACTGAAGCTTTCTTT | CASSLSSGTEAFF
TRBJ1-4 | - | - | TRBV4-3 | TGCGCCAGCAGCCACGCTGACAGTCCCCGAGACCTGTTTTTT | CASSHADSPRDLFF
TRBJ1-1 | - | - | TRBV7-3 | TGTGCCAGCAGCTTGCACCCGAGGGAGGGCACTGAAGCTTTCTTT | CASSLHPREGTEAFF
TRBJ2-3 | TRBD2 | - | TRBV5-1 | TGCGCCAGCACGCCCAAGAACCTAGCGGGGAACACAGATACGCAGTATTTT | CASTPKNLAGNTDTQYF
TRBJ2-1 | TRBD2 | - | TRBV7-3 | TGTGCCAGCAGTCTAGCGGGAAACACCTACAATGAGCAGTTCTTC | CASSLAGNTYNEQFF
TRBJ2-1 | - | - | TRBV2 | TGTGCCAGCAGTGAACCCCCGATGGGGCAGTTCTTC | CASSEPPMGQFF
TRBJ1-4 | - | - | TRBV6-1 | TGTGCCAGCAAGCCCTCGACACAATTTAATGAAAAACTGTTTTTT | CASKPSTQFNEKLFF
TRBJ2-2 | TRBD2 | - | TRBV10-1 | TGCGCCAGCAGTGGGTGGCTAGCGGATGGAACCGGGGAGCTGTTTTTT | CASSGWLADGTGELFF
TRBJ1-2 | - | - | TRBV2 | TGTGCCAGCAGGGCTTACGGGGGCGGAGGCTATGGCTACACCTTC | CASRAYGGGGYGYTF
TRBJ2-1 | - | - | TRBV6-5 | TGTGCCACTGGAAACAATGAGCAGTTCTTC | CATGNNEQFF
TRBJ2-5 | TRBD2 | - | TRBV6-5 | TGTGCCAGCAGTCCGGGACTAGCGGGTAGATGGACCCAGTACTTC | CASSPGLAGRWTQYF
TRBJ2-1 | - | - | TRBV7-9 | TGTGCCAGCAGCTTAGGGGCGGGACGAGGGGCCTACAATGAGCAGTTCTTC | CASSLGAGRGAYNEQFF
TRBJ2-7 | TRBD2 | - | TRBV4-1 | TGCGCCAGCAGCCAAGGAGTAGCGGGTTCCTACGAGCAGTACTTC | CASSQGVAGSYEQYF
TRBJ1-3 | TRBD1 | once | TRBV7-9 | TGTGCCAGCAGCCTGGACAGGGGGGTTCATTTCAACTCTGGAAACACCATATATTTT | CASSLDRGVHFNSGNTIYF
TRBJ2-7 | - | - | TRBV27 | TGTGCCAGCAGTTTGATAAGCTCCTACGAGCAGTACTTC | CASSLISSYEQYF
TRBJ2-3 | TRBD2 | - | TRBV27 | TGTGCCAGCAGTTTAACGGGAGGGAGCACAGATACGCAGTATTTT | CASSLTGGSTDTQYF
TRBJ2-6 | - | - | TRBV12-5 | TGTGCTAGTGGTTTGGTCCCAACCGGTGGATTAGTGTCTGGGGCCAACGTCCTGACTTTC | CASGLVPTGGLVSGANVLTF
TRBJ2-7 | TRBD1 | - | TRBV27 | TGTGCCAGCAGGGGTGTAGGGACAGGGCCTTCCTACGAGCAGTACTTC | CASRGVGTGPSYEQYF
TRBJ2-7 | TRBD2 | - | TRBV4-1 | TGCGCCAGCAGCCAAGCGCTAGCGGGGGCCTACGAGCAGTACTTC | CASSQALAGAYEQYF